The rows below give T cell receptor beta chains drawn from one sample of a study of blood T cells in healthy people across ages. TCRdb ran MiXCR on the 5' RACE reads and lists one entry per CDR3 protein. The table includes fewer than 2 million distinct CDR3 sequences, about 39% detected once. Material for sequencing was blood. The source is a human donor in good health. Each CDR3 is given with its conserved first and last residue. D genes are given only for firm matches. Clone sizes are given selectively: once, few, many, or a class where the clone is expanded.

D	length	J	size	V	DNA	CDR3
TRBD1	15	TRBJ1-2	-	TRBV10-3	TGTGCCATCAGAACCCCGGGACAGGGAAACTATGGCTACACCTTC	CAIRTPGQGNYGYTF
TRBD1	13	TRBJ1-6	-	TRBV7-9	TGTGCCAGCAGCATTAGGGACAGTTCACCCCTCCACTTT	CASSIRDSSPLHF
-	15	TRBJ2-1	-	TRBV20-1	TGCAGTGCTAGATCCGGGGTAGGGACCTACAATGAGCAGTTCTTC	CSARSGVGTYNEQFF
TRBD1	13	TRBJ1-2	-	TRBV4-1	TGCGCCAGCAGCCACCCAGGGGGAAATGGCTACACCTTC	CASSHPGGNGYTF
-	14	TRBJ2-7	many	TRBV25-1	TGTGCCAGCAGTGAGCTAGGGGGATCCTACGAGCAGTACTTC	CASSELGGSYEQYF
-	13	TRBJ2-1	-	TRBV6-2/TRBV6-3	TGTGCCAGCAAGGGGCGGCCTCTTGGTGAGCAGTTCTTC	CASKGRPLGEQFF
TRBD1	17	TRBJ2-2	-	TRBV18	TGTGCCAGCTCCCAGAGACAGGGATACGCGAACACCGGGGAGCTGTTTTTT	CASSQRQGYANTGELFF
-	14	TRBJ1-6	few	TRBV5-1	TGCGCCAGCCCTCGGAGGGAGGGGAATTCACCCCTCCACTTT	CASPRREGNSPLHF
-	15	TRBJ2-3	-	TRBV20-1	TGCAGTGCTAGATTTCCACTCTACGGCACAGATACGCAGTATTTT	CSARFPLYGTDTQYF
-	17	TRBJ2-5	-	TRBV6-2/TRBV6-3	TGTGCCAGCAGCATAATCGGGGTTACGCCCTTCCAAGAGACCCAGTACTTC	CASSIIGVTPFQETQYF
-	12	TRBJ2-3	few	TRBV12-3/TRBV12-4	TGTGCCAGCCAGGAGGGACTTCATACGCAGTATTTT	CASQEGLHTQYF
TRBD1	13	TRBJ1-2	-	TRBV29-1	TGCAGCGCGATACAGGGGGGGAACTATGGCTACACCTTC	CSAIQGGNYGYTF
TRBD1	17	TRBJ1-1	-	TRBV6-2/TRBV6-3	TGTGCCAGCAGTTACTCATATACCGGGACAGCCCAAGGGGAAGCTTTCTTT	CASSYSYTGTAQGEAFF
-	15	TRBJ2-1	-	TRBV5-1	TGCGCCAGCAGCCTGGGACTGAGAAACGGGGGTGAGCAGTTCTTC	CASSLGLRNGGEQFF
-	11	TRBJ2-3	-	TRBV3-1	TGTGCCAGTCGTTGCACAGATACGCAGTATTTT	CASRCTDTQYF
-	15	TRBJ1-5	few	TRBV12-3/TRBV12-4	TGTGCCAGCAGTTTAGGGGGGGCCCTCAATCAGCCCCAGCATTTT	CASSLGGALNQPQHF
-	15	TRBJ1-4	-	TRBV7-9	TGTGCCAGCAGCTCTACAGGGACCCGACCTGGAAAACTGTTTTTT	CASSSTGTRPGKLFF
-	12	TRBJ2-1	-	TRBV11-2	TGTGCCAGCAGCTTAGGGATAAGGGAGCAGTTCTTC	CASSLGIREQFF
-	14	TRBJ1-2	-	TRBV20-1	TGCAGTGCTAGAGTTCTACAGGGAGACTATGGCTACACCTTC	CSARVLQGDYGYTF
-	14	TRBJ1-1	few	TRBV7-2	TGTGCCAGCAGCATTGAGGTGATGAACACTGAAGCTTTCTTT	CASSIEVMNTEAFF
-	14	TRBJ1-6	-	TRBV5-1	TGCGCCAGCAGCCCAGGTGGAAGGGAATCACCCCTCCACTTT	CASSPGGRESPLHF
-	14	TRBJ1-1	-	TRBV20-1	TGCAGTGCTAGACCGACCGGGGTCGACACTGAAGCTTTCTTT	CSARPTGVDTEAFF
TRBD1	18	TRBJ2-1	-	TRBV9	TGTGCCAGCAGCGTAGCTACTTGGACAGGGGACCACTACAATGAGCAGTTCTTC	CASSVATWTGDHYNEQFF
TRBD2	17	TRBJ2-5	-	TRBV7-6	TGTGCCAGCAGCTTAATGGGGCCTAGCGGGGGTTTGGATGAGCAGTACTTC	CASSLMGPSGGLDEQYF
-	10	TRBJ2-7	-	TRBV20-1	TGCAGTTGGAGCTCCTACGAGCAGTACTTC	CSWSSYEQYF
-	12	TRBJ2-7	-	TRBV20-1	TGCAGGGCTAGTCTCAGTCGCTACGAGCAGTACTTC	CRASLSRYEQYF
-	12	TRBJ2-7	-	TRBV2	TGTGCCAGCCGTTTTGTTTACTACGAGCAGTACTTC	CASRFVYYEQYF
-	13	TRBJ2-7	-	TRBV20-1	TGCAGTGTATGCCCCAGACCTGACTACGAGCAGTACTTC	CSVCPRPDYEQYF
TRBD1	14	TRBJ2-7	few	TRBV7-2	TGTGCCAGCAGCTATGGACAGGTTGGGTACGAGCAGTACTTC	CASSYGQVGYEQYF
-	15	TRBJ1-1	-	TRBV9	TGTGCCAGCAGCCCGACCGGGACACTGGGGACTGAAGCTTTCTTT	CASSPTGTLGTEAFF
-	17	TRBJ2-7	few	TRBV15	TGTGCCACCAGCTCTCAAGGGGGGGCGTATGTATCCTACGAGCAGTACTTC	CATSSQGGAYVSYEQYF
-	14	TRBJ2-1	-	TRBV28	TGTGCCAGCAGTACTAGCACTTGGTACAATGAGCAGTTCTTC	CASSTSTWYNEQFF
-	17	TRBJ2-3	-	TRBV6-1	TGTGCCAGCAATGACGACTTAAGACACCAAGGCACAGATACGCAGTATTTT	CASNDDLRHQGTDTQYF
TRBD2	15	TRBJ2-3	-	TRBV18	TGTGCCAGCTCACCACGGACTAGCATTGCCGATACGCAGTATTTT	CASSPRTSIADTQYF
-	15	TRBJ1-1	-	TRBV5-6	TGTGCCAGCAGCCCTCACCCTAACACGAACACTGAAGCTTTCTTT	CASSPHPNTNTEAFF
TRBD1	13	TRBJ2-1	-	TRBV6-5	TGTGCCAGTTGCCGGGACAGCCACAATGAGCAGTTCTTC	CASCRDSHNEQFF